These 15 T cell receptor beta chains were all obtained from the same sample, sequenced in a study of blood T cell repertoires in COVID-19. Only in-frame clones appear in the TCRdb table, and some are missing; sequencing was by immunoSEQ multiplex PCR. The data hold a few hundred thousand clones, with approximately 85% observed a single time. Sequencing used peripheral blood. These receptor sequences come from a middle-aged man with active or convalescent COVID-19.

The chain links TRBV20-1 to TRBJ2-3, with a possible D match to TRBD1 (6 bases). Germline assignment: CDR1 DFQATT and CDR2 SNEGSKA (reference sequence). Trimming took 7 bases from V and 6 from J, leaving 11 bases between them. This CDR3 has 11 residues. The CDR3 reads CSDKQGDTQYF. The CDR3, as DNA: TGCAGTGATAAACAGGGTGATACGCAGTATTTT.

This clone has just one count. This chain connects TRBV28 to TRBJ1-3; no reliable D call. CDR1 is MDHEN, CDR2 SYDVKM, per germline. Trimming left V 1 base short and J 0 bases short, with 7 bases between. The CDR3 runs to 15 residues. DNA of the CDR3: TGTGCCAGCAGTTTATATCTCAGCTCTGGAAACACCATATATTTT. Protein: CASSLYLSSGNTIYF. Combining the CDR3 with reference TRBV28 and TRBJ1-3 gives the whole variable domain DVKVTQSSRYLVKRTGEKVFLECVQDMDHENMFWYRQDPGLGLRLIYFSYDVKMKEKGDIPEGYSVSREKKERFSLILESASTNQTSMYLCASSLYLSSGNTIYFGEGSWLTVV.

V usage is TRBV21-1 and J usage is TRBJ1-6. TRBV21-1 is deemed a pseudogene. This CDR3 region has 14 residues. This chain's CDR3 is CASSKEGGNSPLHF. DNA for the CDR3: TGTGCCAGCAGCAAAGAGGGCGGGAATTCACCCCTCCACTTT.

CDR3 residues: CASSQGQGGVSGGYTF. In DNA form, the CDR3 reads TGCGCCAGCAGCCAAGGACAGGGGGGGGTTTCGGGTGGCTACACCTTC. This chain uses TRBV4-1 with TRBJ1-2; 9 bases line up with TRBD1. Germline lookup yields CDR1 MGHRA and CDR2 YSYEKL. After removal of 1 base from V and 7 bases from J, the junction contained 10 bases not matched to a gene. This CDR3 spans 16 amino acids.

V gene TRBV5-8 combines with J gene TRBJ1-1; TRBD1 aligns across 8 bases. This CDR3 contains 14 residues. V lost 4 bases, J lost 1 base, and 3 bases stayed unmatched. The germline V gene has CDR1 SGHTS and CDR2 YDEGEE. CDR3 DNA: TGTGCCAGCAGCGGCAGGGGGCGGAACACTGAAGCTTTCTTT. Protein: CASSGRGRNTEAFF.

The chain uses TRBV2 and TRBJ1-5; 9 bases are a match to TRBD1. V shed 8 bases, J shed 3 bases, and the junction held 11 bases outside the gene matches. The CDR3 is made up of 16 amino acids. Germline loops: CDR1 SNHLY, CDR2 FYNNEI. The CDR3 protein is CASANERQGVNQPQHF. The CDR3 DNA sequence: TGTGCCAGCGCTAACGAGCGACAGGGGGTCAATCAGCCCCAGCATTTT.

The chain uses TRBV11-2 and TRBJ2-1; 11 bases agree with TRBD2. Losses at the gene ends were 4 bases for V and 4 bases for J; bases not matched to a gene: 6. Germline V lookup: CDR1 SGHAT, CDR2 FQNNGV. This CDR3 contains 16 residues. The CDR3 protein is CASSSPGLAEYNEQFF. CDR3 sequence (DNA): TGTGCCAGCAGCTCGCCGGGACTAGCGGAGTACAATGAGCAGTTCTTC.

The J gene is TRBJ2-7, the V gene TRBV5-1; the match to TRBD2 covers 11 bases. Germline V gene lookup returns CDR1 SGHRS and CDR2 YFSETQ. The CDR3 is 15 amino acids. Losses at the gene ends were 4 bases for V and 3 bases for J; bases not matched to a gene: 6. The CDR3 is CASSPILAGVYEQYF. CDR3 nucleotide sequence: TGCGCCAGCAGCCCGATACTAGCGGGAGTCTACGAGCAGTACTTC. The full variable domain, its missing parts supplied by reference TRBV5-1 and TRBJ2-7, is KAGVTQTPRYLIKTRGQQVTLSCSPISGHRSVSWYQQTPGQGLQFLFEYFSETQRNKGNFPGRFSGRQFSNSRSEMNVSTLELGDSALYLCASSPILAGVYEQYFGPGTRLTVT.

The rearrangement joins TRBV28 to TRBJ1-5; 9 positions match TRBD1. The CDR3 contains 14 residues. The ends lost 5 bases at V and 2 bases at J; junction bases unmatched: 1. CDR1 is MDHEN, CDR2 SYDVKM, per germline. As DNA, the CDR3 is TGTGCCAGCAGTCGGGACAGGGGCAATCAGCCCCAGCATTTT. It translates to CASSRDRGNQPQHF.

The gene calls are TRBV28 and TRBJ1-6; TRBD1 might be the D (6 bases). From germline, CDR1 is MDHEN and CDR2 SYDVKM. V lost 6 bases and J lost 10, with 19 bases in between. The CDR3 consists of 15 residues. CDR3 DNA sequence: TGTGCCAGCAGGGACTCAGGGGCTCTAACATCACCCCTCCACTTT. It translates to CASRDSGALTSPLHF.

The chain uses TRBV3-1 (or the pseudogene TRBV3-2) and TRBJ2-2; D possibly corresponds to TRBD1 (6 bases). V shed 4 bases and J shed 7 bases, with 19 bases lying between them. Germline CDR1 and CDR2: LGHDT and YNNKEL (reference sequence). The CDR3 is 16 amino acids. CDR3 in DNA: TGTGCCAGCAGCCCCAGCCCTCAGGGGTCCATCGGGGAGCTGTTTTTT. Translated: CASSPSPQGSIGELFF.

This clone was observed a few times. This chain joins TRBV18 and TRBJ1-1; 9 nucleotides match TRBD1. Germline values: CDR1 KGHSH, CDR2 LQKENI. V lost 5 bases to trimming and J lost 4 bases; unmatched junction nucleotides: 11. The CDR3 has 16 amino acids. CDR3 DNA: TGTGCCAGCTCAAGGGGACAGGGTATGGGGAGCACTGAAGCTTTCTTT. Protein sequence: CASSRGQGMGSTEAFF.

The J gene is TRBJ2-2, the V gene TRBV14; D is unclear. Looked up from germline, CDR1 is SGHDN and CDR2 is FVKESK. The CDR3 is 16 amino acids. V lost 2 bases and J 6 bases, leaving 16 bases between the germline ends. The CDR3 DNA reads TGTGCCAGCAGCCAACCCGGAGCGCCCCGGTCCGGGGAGCTGTTTTTT. Translating gives CASSQPGAPRSGELFF. The variable domain in full, completed from reference TRBV14 and TRBJ2-2, reads EAGVTQFPSHSVIEKGQTVTLRCDPISGHDNLYWYRRVMGKEIKFLLHFVKESKQDESGMPNNRFLAERTGGTYSTLKVQPAELEDSGVYFCASSQPGAPRSGELFFGEGSRLTVL.

The rearrangement links TRBV6-6 to TRBJ2-7; TRBD1 agrees at 8 bases. CDR3 length equals 15 residues. V lost 0 bases and J lost 6; bases outside the gene matches: 7. The germline V gene encodes CDR1 MNHNY and CDR2 SVGAGI (reference sequence). CDR3 nucleotides: TGTGCCAGCAGTTACTCAGGACAGGGACTTGCCGAGCAGTACTTC. Its translation: CASSYSGQGLAEQYF.

The chain joins TRBV11-2 to TRBJ1-3, with D unresolved. Trimming stripped 1 base from V and 0 bases from J, with 7 bases between. Germline V gives CDR1 SGHAT, CDR2 FQNNGV. The CDR3 is 15 residues long. CDR3 residues: CASSLGPSSGNTIYF. As DNA, the CDR3 is TGTGCCAGCAGCTTAGGTCCCAGCTCTGGAAACACCATATATTTT. The full variable domain, its missing parts supplied by reference TRBV11-2 and TRBJ1-3, is EAGVAQSPRYKIIEKRQSVAFWCNPISGHATLYWYQQILGQGPKLLIQFQNNGVVDDSQLPKDRFSAERLKGVDSTLKIQPAKLEDSAVYLCASSLGPSSGNTIYFGEGSWLTVV.